The T cell receptor (beta chain) under discussion was sequenced for a study of cytotoxic CD8 clonotypes in ibrutinib-treated CLL. At the level of the study: Among the patients, more than ten presented as relapsed/refractory and over 14 as treatment-naive; 17 showed unmutated IGHV. The average sample held approximately 260,000 productive templates and about 94,000 productive rearrangements.

Deep sequencing aimed at 1 in 200,000 to 1 in 1 million T cells' resolution. The method was immunoSEQ multiplex PCR; TCRdb's version includes in-frame clones alone and lacks a portion of them. Here the sample spans some 85,000 clones, roughly 80% being singletons. This clone was seen only once. Trimming took 4 bases from V and 5 from J; bases not matched to a gene: 5. In germline, CDR1 is KGHSH, CDR2 LQKENI. CDR3 length: 14 residues. The gene calls are TRBV18 and TRBJ1-2, with 9 bases that match TRBD1. Sequencing used PBMCs, obtained after 24 months of ibrutinib treatment. This receptor was identified in a human donor with chronic lymphocytic leukemia. This chain's CDR3 is CASSRQGDWYGYTF. The CDR3, as DNA: TGTGCCAGCTCACGACAGGGGGATTGGTATGGCTACACCTTC.